One and the same sample provided the 16 T cell receptor beta chains below, sequenced in a study of cytomegalovirus exposure and HLA in healthy donors. The PCR made use of 60 Vbeta and 13 Jbeta primers. This table comes from immunoSEQ multiplex PCR, and its TCRdb copy is limited to in-frame clones, with some not included. There are about 110,000 clones in the sample; approximately 79% occur only once, and less than 15% lies in the top ten. Sequenced sample: PBMCs. The receptors come from a woman in her forties in good health and CMV-seropositive.

The J gene is TRBJ1-5, the V gene TRBV4-1; maybe TRBD1 (6 bases). Trimming took off 1 base at V and 2 bases at J, with 9 bases between the two ends. The germline V gene encodes CDR1 MGHRA and CDR2 YSYEKL. This CDR3 spans 15 amino acids. The CDR3 sequence: CASSQAGVGNQPQHF. The CDR3, as DNA: TGCGCCAGCAGCCAAGCAGGGGTGGGCAATCAGCCCCAGCATTTT.

This clone is a singleton in its sample. V usage is TRBV7-9 and J usage is TRBJ1-5, with D perhaps TRBD1 (6 bases). The ends were cut back, 3 bases at V and 8 bases at J, with 14 bases in the middle. The CDR3 is 14 amino acids. In germline, CDR1 is SEHNR, CDR2 FQNEAQ (reference sequence). DNA of the CDR3: TGTGCCAGCAGCTTCGGGGCAGGGGTGAAGCCCCAGCATTTT. Translating gives CASSFGAGVKPQHF. Together with reference TRBV7-9 and TRBJ1-5, the CDR3 gives the full variable domain: DTGVSQNPRHKITKRGQNVTFRCDPISEHNRLYWYRQTLGQGPEFLTYFQNEAQLEKSRLLSDRFSAERPKGSFSTLEIQRTEQGDSAMYLCASSFGAGVKPQHFGDGTRLSIL.

There are a few counts of this clone. This chain links TRBV27 with TRBJ1-2, with TRBD1 as a possible D gene (6 bases). The CDR3 has 16 residues. Germline V gene data show CDR1 as MNHEY and CDR2 as SMNVEV (reference sequence). V gave up 5 bases and J gave up 5 bases, with 21 bases separating them. CDR3 DNA: TGTGCCAGCAGTACGATCAGGGGCCCGAAACCTTATGGCTACACCTTC. Translated: CASSTIRGPKPYGYTF.

V usage is TRBV5-1 and J usage is TRBJ2-7; 8 nucleotides match TRBD1. V was pared by 1 base and J by 2 bases, with 5 bases of the junction left unmatched. CDR1 SGHRS and CDR2 YFSETQ come from the germline V gene. The CDR3 is 15 residues long. CDR3 residues: CASSLRSGGPYEQYF. In nucleotides, the CDR3 is TGCGCCAGCAGCTTGCGGTCAGGGGGCCCCTACGAGCAGTACTTC.

V is TRBV30 and J is TRBJ1-2, with TRBD1 matching 7 bases. The germline gives CDR1 GTSNPN, CDR2 SVGIG (reference sequence). This CDR3 region has 11 residues. V was pared by 6 bases and J by 3 bases, with 1 base of the junction left unmatched. Here the CDR3 reads CACQGDYGYTF. As DNA, the CDR3 is TGTGCCTGTCAGGGGGACTATGGCTACACCTTC. Variable domain in full (rest from reference TRBV30 and TRBJ1-2): SQTIHQWPATLVQPVGSPLSLECTVEGTSNPNLYWYRQAAGRGLQLLFYSVGIGQISSEVPQNLSASRPQDRQFILSSKKLLLSDSGFYLCACQGDYGYTFGSGTRLTVV.

This clone was seen just once. The rearrangement joins TRBV7-8 to TRBJ1-4; the D gene is possibly TRBD1 (5 bases). This CDR3 contains 15 residues. In germline, CDR1 is SGHVS, CDR2 FQNEAQ. Between the trimmed V and J ends, which lost 2 bases and 4 bases, there was a span of 11 bases. The CDR3 sequence is CASSLQGGVNEKLFF. The CDR3 region has the DNA TGTGCCAGCAGCTTACAGGGAGGGGTTAATGAAAAACTGTTTTTT.

V and J are TRBV6-6 and TRBJ2-7; the match to TRBD2 covers 11 bases. Germline assignment: CDR1 MNHNY and CDR2 SVGAGI (reference sequence). The CDR3 covers 15 residues. The V gene end was trimmed by 6 bases and the J gene end by 1 base; junction bases not matched to a gene: 5. CDR3: CASRELAGVSYEQYF. The CDR3 nucleotides are TGTGCCAGCAGAGAACTAGCGGGGGTATCCTACGAGCAGTACTTC.

In this sample, this clone turned up a few times. The chain is built from TRBV4-2 and TRBJ2-5; TRBD2 aligns across 10 bases. The CDR3 is 17 residues long. The V and J ends lost 0 bases and 4 bases, in that order; junction bases with no gene match: 8. Germline lookup yields CDR1 LGHNA and CDR2 YNFKEQ. CDR3 protein: CASSQDSLAGAGETQYF. The CDR3 DNA sequence: TGTGCCAGCAGCCAAGATTCCCTAGCGGGGGCAGGAGAGACCCAGTACTTC.

CDR3 nucleotides: TGTGCCAGCGGGCACCGGGACAGGTTTACAGAGCAGTACTTC. It yields the protein CASGHRDRFTEQYF. V is TRBV25-1 and J is TRBJ2-7; 8 positions match TRBD1. This CDR3 has 14 amino acids. The V and J ends lost 8 bases and 7 bases, in that order; junction bases with no gene match: 13. The germline V gene encodes CDR1 MGHDK and CDR2 SYGVNS.

The chain uses TRBV4-2 and TRBJ1-5; TRBD1 matches 7 bases. V was pared by 0 bases and J by 4 bases, with 9 bases of the junction left unmatched. CDR3 size: 17 residues. Germline V gene lookup returns CDR1 LGHNA and CDR2 YNFKEQ. CDR3 region: CASSQDIMAGGNQPQHF. CDR3 DNA: TGTGCCAGCAGCCAAGATATTATGGCAGGGGGGAATCAGCCCCAGCATTTT.

The CDR3: CASSSTRDTIYF. CDR3 nucleotide sequence: TGTGCCAGCAGCTCAACCAGGGACACCATATATTTT. This chain uses TRBV5-4 with TRBJ1-3, with D perhaps TRBD1 (5 bases). Germline V gene lookup returns CDR1 SGHNT and CDR2 YYREEE (reference sequence). The V gene lost 3 bases and the J gene lost 8 bases, with 9 bases spanning the gap. The CDR3 runs 12 residues.

The gene calls are TRBV19 and TRBJ1-5; a weak D match, TRBD1 (6 bases). This CDR3 is built from 15 residues. Germline loops: CDR1 LNHDA, CDR2 SQIVND (reference sequence). V gave up 6 bases and J gave up 3 bases, with 15 bases separating them. The CDR3 sequence: CASSGVQGNNQPQHF. The CDR3 coding sequence is TGTGCCAGTAGCGGAGTACAGGGAAACAATCAGCCCCAGCATTTT.

This clone came up once. DNA for the CDR3: TGTGCCAGCAGCCGAGAGGGGGCCGGCACAGATACGCAGTATTTT. Translating it yields CASSREGAGTDTQYF. The genes are TRBV7-8 and TRBJ2-3; TRBD1 aligns across 7 bases. This CDR3 region has 15 residues. The V gene end was trimmed by 5 bases and the J gene end by 1 base; junction bases not matched to a gene: 6. CDR1 is SGHVS, CDR2 FQNEAQ, per germline.

The V call is TRBV6-6, the J call TRBJ1-6, with a weak D call TRBD1 (5 bases). V was clipped by 3 bases and J by 10 bases, with 16 bases between them. Germline CDR1 MNHNY, CDR2 SVGAGI (reference sequence). The CDR3 sequence is 15 residues long. CDR3 sequence reads: CASSYEQGSSSPLHF. The DNA for the CDR3 is TGTGCCAGCAGTTATGAGCAGGGTTCGTCCTCACCCCTCCACTTT.

The rearrangement links TRBV13 to TRBJ1-1; weak D call: TRBD1 (5 bases). The CDR3 runs to 14 residues. V was shortened by 6 bases and J by 5 bases, with 16 bases between the two germline ends. From germline, CDR1 is PRHDT and CDR2 FYEKMQ (reference sequence). This CDR3 is CASRSGGKETEAFF. The CDR3 nucleotides read TGTGCCAGCAGATCGGGGGGAAAGGAGACTGAAGCTTTCTTT.

This clone has a single count. The chain combines TRBV4-1 with TRBJ2-5, with TRBD2 as a possible D gene (6 bases). V was trimmed by 2 bases and J by 5 bases, leaving 15 bases between them. In germline, CDR1 is MGHRA, CDR2 YSYEKL. The CDR3 is 15 residues long. In nucleotides, the CDR3 is TGCGCCAGCAGCCAATATTTAGCGGTGGTGGAGACCCAGTACTTC. Translating gives CASSQYLAVVETQYF.